What follows are 28 T cell receptor beta chains derived from one specimen sequenced in a study of regulatory T cells in long-lasting Graves disease (dated by TCRdb to 2020 to 2023). Library method: multiplex PCR. For sequencing, an Illumina HiSeq 4000 was employed. iRepertoire HTBI primers and Arm-PCR amplification of CDR3 regions were used to construct TCR beta libraries. Using fastp at Q25 and MiXCR, TCRdb reprocessed the public reads and kept productive beta chains. Merged by CDR3 protein, the rows form single entries marked with the most common genes and DNA. The sample table contains approximately 440,000 distinct CDR3 sequences; only one count was recorded for about 16% of them. The top ten clonotypes cover 9.5% to 15% of the sample. What this sample's time point label stands for: newly diagnosed GD, antithyroid drugs for less than 3 months. RNA was extracted from PBMCs in TRIzol for both TCR sequencing and RNA sequencing.

The same sample was also studied in work on T cells in Graves' hyperthyroidism and ophthalmopathy.

The material sequenced was peripheral blood mononuclear cells (PBMCs), taken at new diagnosis, from a patient treated with antithyroid drugs. Receptors originate from a man aged 40-55 years with Graves disease. Donor details come from another sample of the same person, matched by shared clones.

Here the CDR3 reads CASSLGDGSPGKLFF. CDR3 bases: TGTGCCAGCAGCTTAGGAGACGGAAGCCCAGGGAAACTGTTTTTT. The genes are TRBV11-2 and TRBJ1-4; TRBD1 is a possible D gene (5 bases). The CDR3 has 15 residues. The germline V gene encodes CDR1 SGHAT and CDR2 FQNNGV. Deletions cut 1 base from V and 11 bases from J, with 17 bases between. Combining the CDR3 with reference TRBV11-2 and TRBJ1-4 gives the whole variable domain EAGVAQSPRYKIIEKRQSVAFWCNPISGHATLYWYQQILGQGPKLLIQFQNNGVVDDSQLPKDRFSAERLKGVDSTLKIQPAKLEDSAVYLCASSLGDGSPGKLFFGSGTQLSVL.

This clonotype showed up many times. This chain uses TRBV2 with TRBJ1-2, with D uncertain. The CDR3 consists of 13 residues. Germline V lookup: CDR1 SNHLY, CDR2 FYNNEI. V lost 4 bases to trimming and J lost 1 base, with 7 bases between them. The CDR3 nucleotides read TGTGCCAGCAGTGTGGTAGATAACTATGGCTACACCTTC. Translated, it gives CASSVVDNYGYTF.

This clonotype was counted a few times. A read error may be the cause here, since a much bigger clone is one base away. This chain uses TRBV11-2 with TRBJ1-1; D possibly corresponds to TRBD1 (5 bases). This CDR3 comprises 13 residues. Per germline, CDR1 SGHAT and CDR2 FQNNGV. The CDR3 region is CASSYGTSIQALF. In DNA form, the CDR3 reads TGTGCCAGCAGTTACGGGACTAGCATCCAAGCTCTCTTT.

This clonotype has at least ten counts. The chain carries TRBV28 and TRBJ2-7; D might be TRBD1 (6 bases). The CDR3 consists of 14 residues. Trimming stripped 7 bases from V and 1 base from J, with 14 bases between. Germline values: CDR1 MDHEN, CDR2 SYDVKM. The CDR3 here is CASMGTPPSYEQYF. The CDR3 region has the DNA TGTGCCAGCATGGGGACACCCCCGTCCTACGAGCAGTACTTC.

This clonotype occurred many times. The gene calls are TRBV3-1 and TRBJ2-1; no reliable D call. V was pared by 2 bases and J by 4 bases, with 12 bases between. The CDR3 has 15 residues. Looked up from germline, CDR1 is LGHDT and CDR2 is YNNKEL (reference sequence). CDR3 sequence (DNA): TGTGCCAGCAGCCAATTTCTGGGTGCATACAATGAGCAGTTCTTC. It is translated as CASSQFLGAYNEQFF.

This clonotype was counted at least ten times. This rearrangement joins TRBV27 to TRBJ2-5; no clear D. The CDR3 is made up of 14 amino acids. Germline V gene sequence: CDR1 MNHEY, CDR2 SMNVEV (reference sequence). V lost 6 bases and J 3 bases, leaving 14 bases between the germline ends. The CDR3 is CASSRAYPEETQYF. The CDR3 nucleotides are TGTGCCAGCAGCCGAGCCTACCCGGAAGAGACCCAGTACTTC.

Only a few counts were recorded for this clonotype. The V gene is TRBV5-1, the J gene TRBJ2-1; D is unresolved. With 4 bases removed from V and 8 bases from J, the gap between germline ends came to 10 bases. The CDR3 has 12 residues. From germline, CDR1 is SGHRS and CDR2 YFSETQ. CDR3: CASSPWADEQFF. In DNA form, the CDR3 reads TGCGCCAGCAGCCCGTGGGCGGATGAGCAGTTCTTC.

The CDR3 sequence is CASSPLFAGGRETQYF. The CDR3 nucleotides are TGTGCCAGCAGCCCCCTCTTCGCGGGAGGCCGGGAGACCCAGTACTTC. The gene calls are TRBV28 and TRBJ2-5, with 8 bases matching TRBD2. Germline V gene sequence: CDR1 MDHEN, CDR2 SYDVKM. The ends lost 6 bases at V and 5 bases at J; junction bases unmatched: 14. This CDR3 is 16 amino acids long.

This clonotype has just a few counts. This sequence joins TRBV18 and TRBJ1-1, with 8 bases aligning to TRBD1. The CDR3 consists of 15 residues. Germline V gives CDR1 KGHSH, CDR2 LQKENI. The V and J ends lost 3 bases and 1 base, in that order; junction bases with no gene match: 4. In nucleotides, the CDR3 is TGTGCCAGCTCACCGCCCGGGACAGGGAACACTGAAGCTTTCTTT. It codes for CASSPPGTGNTEAFF.

This clonotype appeared a few times. Given a much more abundant clone one base away, this may be a read error. V is TRBV10-3 and J is TRBJ2-1, with 12 bases identical to TRBD1. V lost 4 bases, J lost 7 bases, and 11 bases stayed unmatched. CDR1 and CDR2 (germline): ENHRY, SYGVKD. CDR3 length: 17 residues. The CDR3: CAISVRDRGPVENEQFF. CDR3 DNA sequence: TGTGCCATCAGTGTGAGGGACAGGGGGCCGGTAGAAAATGAGCAGTTCTTC.

This clonotype appeared many times. V and J are TRBV28 and TRBJ2-5; D remains unclear. CDR1 is MDHEN and CDR2 is SYDVKM in the germline V gene. This CDR3 spans 13 amino acids. Trimming stripped 5 bases from V and 5 bases from J, with 12 bases between. This CDR3 reads CASSPKTWETQYF. In DNA form, the CDR3 reads TGTGCCAGCAGTCCCAAGACCTGGGAGACCCAGTACTTC. The full variable domain, with the rest looked up from reference TRBV28 and TRBJ2-5, is DVKVTQSSRYLVKRTGEKVFLECVQDMDHENMFWYRQDPGLGLRLIYFSYDVKMKEKGDIPEGYSVSREKKERFSLILESASTNQTSMYLCASSPKTWETQYFGPGTRLLVL.

V gene TRBV6-1 combines with J gene TRBJ2-1; D is ambiguous. V gave up 7 bases and J gave up 0 bases, with 13 bases separating them. In germline, CDR1 is MNHNS, CDR2 SASEGT. The CDR3 is 15 residues long. This CDR3 reads CASIHRLRSYNEQFF. CDR3 DNA sequence: TGTGCCAGCATCCATCGACTGCGCTCCTACAATGAGCAGTTCTTC.

This rearrangement joins TRBV7-3 to TRBJ2-3, with 12 bases matching TRBD2. The CDR3 sequence is 16 residues long. Per the germline V gene, CDR1 is SGHTA and CDR2 is FQGTGA. V lost 5 bases and J lost 2; bases outside the gene matches: 5. The CDR3 DNA reads TGTGCCAGCAGCCAGGGACTAGCGGGCCCCACAGATACGCAGTATTTT. This codes for CASSQGLAGPTDTQYF.

In its sample, this clonotype was seen a few times. This rearrangement joins TRBV12-3 or TRBV12-4 to TRBJ2-1; D perhaps matches TRBD2 (5 bases). The CDR3 is made up of 14 amino acids. V dropped 6 bases and J dropped 8 bases, with 17 bases sitting between them. The CDR3 here is CASSSQAAGDEQFF. The CDR3 nucleotides are TGTGCCAGCAGCTCCCAAGCGGCCGGGGATGAGCAGTTCTTC.

This clonotype has a handful of counts. This chain joins TRBV3-1 and TRBJ2-5, with D tentatively TRBD1 (5 bases). V dropped 5 bases and J dropped 5 bases, with 9 bases sitting between them. CDR1 and CDR2 (germline): LGHDT, YNNKEL (reference sequence). The CDR3 consists of 12 residues. CDR3 region: CASSVGDETQYF. For the CDR3, the DNA is TGTGCCAGCAGCGTAGGGGATGAGACCCAGTACTTC.

This clonotype was observed at least ten times. The J gene is TRBJ2-1, the V gene TRBV3-1, with a tentative D call TRBD1 (6 bases). V lost 1 base and J lost 8, with 18 bases in between. The V gene's germline CDR1 is LGHDT and CDR2 YNNKEL (reference sequence). The CDR3 sequence is 16 residues long. CDR3 sequence reads: CASSQAFHRVRDEQFF. The CDR3 DNA is TGTGCCAGCAGCCAAGCTTTTCACAGGGTGCGCGATGAGCAGTTCTTC.

The chain couples TRBV24-1 to TRBJ1-5; 10 bases match TRBD1. CDR1 KGHDR and CDR2 SFDVKD come from the germline V gene. This CDR3 comprises 13 residues. V shed 11 bases and J 7 bases; nucleotides not matched to a gene: 7. The CDR3 is CARDRGFWQPQHF. The CDR3 coding sequence is TGTGCCAGGGACAGGGGATTTTGGCAGCCCCAGCATTTT.

This clonotype was counted ten times or more. The chain employs TRBV3-1 and TRBJ2-7, with D possibly TRBD1 on 6 matching bases. The CDR3 sequence is 15 residues long. Trimming shortened V by 4 bases and J by 2 bases, and 15 bases separated the two germline ends. Germline CDR1 and CDR2: LGHDT and YNNKEL (reference sequence). In DNA, the CDR3 is TGTGCCAGCAGCCGTGGACAGTGGGGGCCCTACGAGCAGTACTTC. Translation: CASSRGQWGPYEQYF.

In this sample, this clonotype turned up many times. This sequence joins TRBV28 and TRBJ1-5, with a tentative D call TRBD1 (5 bases). The germline gives CDR1 MDHEN, CDR2 SYDVKM. Trimming shortened V by 3 bases and J by 2 bases, and 14 bases separated the two germline ends. The CDR3 is 16 amino acids. For the CDR3, the DNA is TGTGCCAGCAGTTTTACTGGGGCGCTAGGCAATCAGCCCCAGCATTTT. Translating it yields CASSFTGALGNQPQHF.

This clonotype was seen at least ten times. V usage is TRBV20-1 and J usage is TRBJ2-1; D perhaps matches TRBD2 (6 bases). This CDR3 comprises 15 residues. Trimming stripped 0 bases from V and 5 bases from J, with 14 bases between. Germline lookup yields CDR1 DFQATT and CDR2 SNEGSKA (reference sequence). Written as DNA, the CDR3 is TGCAGTGCTAGAGACCCCAGCGGGCCTAACAATGAGCAGTTCTTC. This sequence encodes CSARDPSGPNNEQFF.

Worth noting for this clonotype: One end of the junction is discordant with germline, which a read error may explain. This rearrangement joins TRBV5-1 to TRBJ2-7, with 8 bases matching TRBD2. CDR1 and CDR2 from the germline V gene are SGHRS and YFSETQ. The CDR3 loop spans 17 amino acids. The CDR3 nucleotides read TGCGCCAGAAGCTGGGGGATTCAGAGCGGGGGCTCCTACGAGCAGTACTTC. Translation: CARSWGIQSGGSYEQYF.

This clonotype was detected many times. V usage is TRBV28 and J usage is TRBJ2-2; 8 bases match TRBD2. The CDR3 loop spans 14 amino acids. CDR1 and CDR2 from the germline V gene are MDHEN and SYDVKM. The trim removed 6 bases at V and 5 bases at J, leaving 5 bases unmatched. CDR3 nucleotide sequence: TGTGCCAGCAGCCCTCGGGGGGGAACCGGGGAGCTGTTTTTT. Translation: CASSPRGGTGELFF. The full variable domain, in which reference TRBV28 and TRBJ2-2 provide the parts outside the CDR3, is DVKVTQSSRYLVKRTGEKVFLECVQDMDHENMFWYRQDPGLGLRLIYFSYDVKMKEKGDIPEGYSVSREKKERFSLILESASTNQTSMYLCASSPRGGTGELFFGEGSRLTVL.

This clonotype turned up a few times. V gene TRBV10-2 combines with J gene TRBJ2-6; 12 bases agree with TRBD1. The length of the CDR3 is 18 residues. Losses at the gene ends were 7 bases for V and 4 bases for J; bases not matched to a gene: 11. CDR1 is WSHSY and CDR2 is SAAADI in the germline V gene. The CDR3 bases are TGCGCCAGCACCCAGGGACAGGGGGCTCTATCGGGGGCCAACGTCCTGACTTTC. This gives the protein CASTQGQGALSGANVLTF.

The sample holds a few counts of this clonotype. The V gene is TRBV20-1, the J gene TRBJ1-2; a possible D gene is TRBD1 (6 bases). Between the trimmed V and J ends, which lost 6 bases and 8 bases, there was a span of 22 bases. The CDR3 totals 14 residues. Per germline, CDR1 DFQATT and CDR2 SNEGSKA (reference sequence). The CDR3 reads CSATQPLRGTGYTF. In DNA form, the CDR3 reads TGCAGTGCCACCCAACCCCTCAGGGGAACGGGCTACACCTTC.

This clonotype was counted ten times or more. J is TRBJ2-1 and V is TRBV24-1; D gene ambiguous. Trimming removed 4 bases at V and 3 bases at J, with 6 bases between. This CDR3 is built from 13 residues. Germline V gene data show CDR1 as KGHDR and CDR2 as SFDVKD. The CDR3 DNA reads as TGTGCCACCAGTGACCGGAACTACAATGAGCAGTTCTTC. Residues: CATSDRNYNEQFF.

This clonotype has ten or more counts. This chain joins TRBV12-3 or TRBV12-4 and TRBJ1-2; TRBD1 matches at 8 bases. The CDR3 is made up of 13 amino acids. J gave up 8 bases and V 5 bases, and 7 bases lay outside the gene matches. The CDR3 is CASSQTGVEGYTF. CDR3 coding DNA: TGTGCCAGCAGTCAGACAGGGGTTGAAGGCTACACCTTC.

This chain connects TRBV19 to TRBJ2-1, with 8 bases matching TRBD2. CDR1 is LNHDA, CDR2 SQIVND, per germline (reference sequence). Trimming removed 3 bases from V and 0 bases from J; junction bases left unmatched: 4. The CDR3 sequence is 16 residues long. This chain's CDR3 is CASSIIAGPSYNEQFF. CDR3 sequence (DNA): TGTGCCAGTAGTATTATAGCGGGACCCTCCTACAATGAGCAGTTCTTC.

This clonotype was seen more than once but under ten times. The rearrangement uses TRBV4-1 and TRBJ2-1; 9 bases line up with TRBD1. Per the germline V gene, CDR1 is MGHRA and CDR2 is YSYEKL. This CDR3 is built from 15 residues. The V gene end was trimmed by 6 bases and the J gene end by 10 bases; junction bases not matched to a gene: 13. The CDR3 DNA sequence: TGCGCCAGCAGGGGACCGGGACAGGGTCGTAGAGAGCAGTTCTTC. The encoded protein is CASRGPGQGRREQFF.